This TCR beta chain originates from a study of breast tumors, draining lymph nodes, adjacent tissues. Whole-study results and caveats: Luminal-like breast cancer showed significantly greater tumor-nontumor repertoire similarity than basal-like breast cancer did. That most tumor T cells come from lymph nodes remained unproven. Compared with lymph nodes, tumors were less diverse; compared with nontumor tissue, more.

The CDR3 sequence is 14 residues long. The germline CDR1 and CDR2 sequences are SGHRS and YFSETQ. V was cut by 4 bases and J by 5 bases, with 14 bases left in between. A note on this clonotype: Its antigen remains unknown.

MiXCR was run by TCRdb on the multiplex PCR reads, yielding one entry per CDR3 protein. The table lists about 21,000 distinct CDR3 sequences, approximately 53% of them singletons, with around 8% in the top ten. The chain combines TRBV5-1 with TRBJ2-3, with D possibly being TRBD2 (6 bases). Sequencing input: breast tumor tissue. The sequence was obtained from a female donor with breast cancer. Some clones in this sample may be carry-over from other donors' samples. The CDR3 DNA reads as TGCGCCAGCAGCATGAGGCTAGCGCAAGATACGCAGTATTTT. It translates to CASSMRLAQDTQYF.